This passage covers 22 T cell receptor beta chains from one sample sequenced in a study of regulatory T cells in long-lasting Graves disease. CDR3-region Arm-PCR and iRepertoire HTBI primers produced the TCR beta libraries. TCRdb processed the multiplex PCR reads anew with MiXCR; each CDR3 protein has one entry. The sample includes a few hundred thousand distinct CDR3 sequences, approximately 23% seen only once; the top ten take less than 30%. Time point reported: persistent/refractory GD, antithyroid drugs over 5 years with positive TRAb. The TCR library was made from RNA that had been extracted from PBMCs in TRIzol. The source was peripheral blood mononuclear cells (PBMCs), collected when the disease was refractory, from a patient treated with antithyroid drugs. These receptors all stem from a middle-aged woman with Graves disease.

The chain employs TRBV11-3 and TRBJ2-4, with D unresolved. The ends were cut back, 3 bases at V and 0 bases at J, with 12 bases in the middle. Looked up from germline, CDR1 is SGHNT and CDR2 is YENEEA. This CDR3 is 16 amino acids long. The CDR3 loop is CASSFNSRLAKNIQYF. The DNA for the CDR3 is TGTGCCAGCAGCTTTAACAGCAGACTAGCCAAAAACATTCAGTACTTC.

This clonotype has ten or more counts. A junction boundary mismatches the germline segment, possibly from a read error. The chain uses TRBV24-1 and TRBJ2-3; the D is unclear. The CDR3 totals 14 residues. Germline V gene sequence: CDR1 KGHDR, CDR2 SFDVKD. CDR3 protein: CATSDSLSRDTQYF. For the CDR3, the DNA is TGTGCCACCAGTGATTCCCTTAGCAGAGATACGCAGTATTTT.

There are a few counts of this clonotype. V and J are TRBV12-3 or TRBV12-4 and TRBJ2-7; D is perhaps TRBD2 (6 bases). V was trimmed by 6 bases and J by 1 base, leaving 13 bases between them. This CDR3 has 14 residues. CDR3 residues: CASRKTSRSYEQYF. CDR3 sequence (DNA): TGTGCCAGCAGAAAGACTAGTCGGTCCTACGAGCAGTACTTC.

This clonotype has more than one count but fewer than ten. The J gene is TRBJ2-2, the V gene TRBV13; D gene uncertain. Germline CDR1 PRHDT, CDR2 FYEKMQ (reference sequence). The CDR3 has 16 residues. Between the trimmed V and J ends, which lost 7 bases and 0 bases, there was a span of 15 bases. CDR3 loop: CASTPNGRSNTGELFF. CDR3 coding DNA: TGTGCCAGCACCCCTAATGGAAGATCGAACACCGGGGAGCTGTTTTTT.

This clonotype was counted a few times. V is TRBV28 and J is TRBJ1-6, with D possibly being TRBD1 (5 bases). V dropped 8 bases and J dropped 4 bases, with 18 bases sitting between them. Per germline, CDR1 MDHEN and CDR2 SYDVKM. The CDR3 is 16 residues long. CDR3 DNA sequence: TGTGCCAGCTTGGTTGGGGGGGGGGTTTATAATTCACCCCTCCACTTT. It encodes CASLVGGGVYNSPLHF.

This sequence joins TRBV19 and TRBJ2-1; 14 bases line up with TRBD2. CDR1 LNHDA and CDR2 SQIVND come from the germline V gene (reference sequence). The CDR3 totals 14 residues. With 6 bases clipped from V and 7 bases from J, the junction kept 2 bases outside the gene matches. CDR3 region: CASSRTSGRNEQFF. The CDR3 nucleotides are TGTGCCAGTAGCCGGACTAGCGGGAGGAATGAGCAGTTCTTC.

This clonotype was counted at least ten times. The chain combines TRBV12-3 or TRBV12-4 with TRBJ2-7, with 9 bases fitting TRBD2. The CDR3 has 14 amino acids. V dropped 3 bases and J dropped 3; count of bases not matched to a gene: 3. CDR3 DNA sequence: TGTGCCAGCAGTTTTCTAGCGGGGTTCTACGAGCAGTACTTC. Protein: CASSFLAGFYEQYF.

V is TRBV5-1 and J is TRBJ2-4, with a tentative D call TRBD1 (6 bases). This CDR3 region has 14 residues. Germline values: CDR1 SGHRS, CDR2 YFSETQ. The germline V and J ends were trimmed by 4 bases and 8 bases, with 16 bases remaining between them. The CDR3 DNA follows: TGCGCCAGCAGCCAATCGGGCAGGGGTGACATTCAGTACTTC. It yields the protein CASSQSGRGDIQYF.

A word on this clonotype: This clone may be a read error of a much larger clone one base away. V is TRBV28 and J is TRBJ2-7, with D uncertain. The CDR3 runs to 12 residues. Trimming removed 5 bases at V and 2 bases at J, with 7 bases between. Germline CDR1 and CDR2: MDHEN and SYDVKM. The CDR3 sequence: CASSGSAYEQYF. Written as DNA, the CDR3 is TGTGCCAGCAGTGGGTCAGCCTACGAGCAGTACTTC.

This clonotype has a handful of counts. The chain combines TRBV15 with TRBJ2-7; D remains unclear. This CDR3 contains 15 residues. Trimming cost V 0 bases and J 6 bases, with 15 bases left between them. Germline lookup yields CDR1 LNHNV and CDR2 YYDKDF (reference sequence). In DNA, the CDR3 is TGTGCCACCAGCAGAGATGGGAATAGCTACAGCGAGCAGTACTTC. Amino acid sequence: CATSRDGNSYSEQYF.

This clonotype has only one observation. The CDR3 loop reads CASSPNDSENQPQHF. CDR3 nucleotide sequence: TGCGCCAGCAGCCCGAACGACAGCGAGAATCAGCCCCAGCATTTT. The chain joins TRBV4-1 to TRBJ1-5, with D possibly TRBD1 on 5 matching bases. The germline V and J ends were trimmed by 4 bases and 4 bases, with 14 bases remaining between them. Germline V lookup: CDR1 MGHRA, CDR2 YSYEKL. This CDR3 has 15 amino acids.

The chain couples TRBV20-1 to TRBJ2-7, with D maybe TRBD2 (6 bases). V lost 0 bases to trimming and J lost 2 bases, with 17 bases between them. Germline V gene data show CDR1 as DFQATT and CDR2 as SNEGSKA (reference sequence). The CDR3 length is 16 residues. CDR3 sequence reads: CSARDRRGTKTYEQYF. The CDR3 region has the DNA TGCAGTGCTAGAGATAGGAGGGGAACCAAGACCTACGAGCAGTACTTC.

The gene calls are TRBV29-1 and TRBJ2-7; D unresolved. V lost 1 base and J lost 6, with 10 bases in between. The CDR3 runs to 12 residues. Germline-derived CDR1 and CDR2 are SQVTM and ANQGSEA. The CDR3 protein is CSVEAWAGEQYF. The CDR3 DNA follows: TGCAGCGTTGAAGCGTGGGCAGGCGAGCAGTACTTC.

This clonotype was seen a handful of times. The J gene is TRBJ2-2, the V gene TRBV5-1; D unclear. The V gene's germline CDR1 is SGHRS and CDR2 YFSETQ. Trimming removed 1 base from V and 5 bases from J, with 15 bases in between. The CDR3 is made up of 16 amino acids. DNA for the CDR3: TGCGCCAGCAGCTTGAGCCCCCTTATAGGGACCGGGGAGCTGTTTTTT. Translating it yields CASSLSPLIGTGELFF.

This clonotype has at least ten counts. V usage is TRBV7-9 and J usage is TRBJ1-5; D is possibly TRBD1 (6 bases). Trimming cost V 4 bases and J 7 bases, with 11 bases left between them. The CDR3 has 13 amino acids. Per the germline V gene, CDR1 is SEHNR and CDR2 is FQNEAQ (reference sequence). CDR3 nucleotides: TGTGCCAGCAGCTACCTTCAGGGGCAGCCCCAGCATTTT. Its translation: CASSYLQGQPQHF.

The V and J genes are TRBV9 and TRBJ1-1, with D unclear. V was trimmed by 1 base and J by 1 base, leaving 5 bases between them. The CDR3 is made up of 13 amino acids. Germline lookup yields CDR1 SGDLS and CDR2 YYNGEE. The CDR3 sequence is CASSVIQNTEAFF. In DNA form, the CDR3 reads TGTGCCAGCAGCGTAATCCAGAACACTGAAGCTTTCTTT.

CDR3 in amino acids: CASSSPQGENTGELFF. The DNA for the CDR3 is TGTGCCAGCAGTTCACCCCAGGGGGAGAACACCGGGGAGCTGTTTTTT. The genes are TRBV6-2 or TRBV6-3 and TRBJ2-2; 7 bases agree with TRBD1. V lost 4 bases, J lost 1 base, and 6 bases stayed unmatched. The CDR3 length is 16 residues. The germline gives CDR1 MNHEY, CDR2 SVGEGT.

This clonotype was counted ten times or more. This chain links TRBV19 with TRBJ2-7; no clear D gene. Looked up from germline, CDR1 is LNHDA and CDR2 is SQIVND (reference sequence). This CDR3 is built from 11 residues. Trimming took 10 bases from V and 0 from J, leaving 7 bases between them. The CDR3 loop reads CATSHSYEQYF. The CDR3 DNA reads as TGTGCCACTTCACACTCCTACGAGCAGTACTTC.

The CDR3: CASSPRQDYEQYF. For the CDR3, the DNA is TGTGCCAGCAGCCCCCGACAGGACTACGAGCAGTACTTC. The genes are TRBV14 and TRBJ2-7, with D perhaps TRBD1 (6 bases). This CDR3 spans 13 amino acids. Trimming cost V 4 bases and J 3 bases, with 10 bases left between them. Per germline, CDR1 SGHDN and CDR2 FVKESK.

The table lists this clonotype with many counts. The chain couples TRBV12-3 or TRBV12-4 to TRBJ1-5; D remains unclear. The CDR3 contains 14 residues. Deletions cut 7 bases from V and 3 bases from J, with 13 bases between. The DNA of the CDR3 is TGTGCCAGCACCCCCGAGAGACCCAATCAGCCCCAGCATTTT. Translation: CASTPERPNQPQHF.

The table lists this clonotype with a few counts. The genes are TRBV7-9 and TRBJ2-7, with D perhaps TRBD2 (8 bases). The V gene lost 5 bases and the J gene lost 3 bases, with 23 bases spanning the gap. In germline, CDR1 is SEHNR, CDR2 FQNEAQ (reference sequence). The CDR3 loop spans 17 amino acids. The CDR3 region has the DNA TGTGCCAGCAGCCCGCGGGGGGCGACAGGGAACGTCTACGAGCAGTACTTC. This codes for CASSPRGATGNVYEQYF.

This clonotype appeared a few times. The V gene is TRBV9, the J gene TRBJ2-7, with 12 bases identical to TRBD2. The V and J ends lost 5 bases and 4 bases, in that order; junction bases with no gene match: 10. The CDR3 runs 16 residues. The germline CDR1 and CDR2 sequences are SGDLS and YYNGEE. CDR3 loop: CASSDTTSGSSYEQYF. Here the CDR3 DNA reads TGTGCCAGCAGTGACACGACTAGCGGGAGTTCATACGAGCAGTACTTC.